These 18 T cell receptor beta chains were all obtained from the same sample, sequenced in a study of beta chain features in type 1 diabetes. Since all of the isolated RNA was reverse transcribed, expressed TCRB transcripts were what got sequenced. The repertoire was sequenced with immunoSEQ multiplex PCR; TCRdb's copy has only in-frame clones and lacks some. The sample lists under 900,000 clones; roughly 15% were seen once. Sample: naive CD4+ T cells from blood. The receptors here all came from a woman aged 18-29 years in good health.

This clone has just a few counts. This chain joins TRBV28 and TRBJ2-3; D gene uncertain. The CDR3 is 11 residues long. Germline V lookup: CDR1 MDHEN, CDR2 SYDVKM. Trimming cost V 6 bases and J 7 bases, with 8 bases left between them. Here the CDR3 reads CASSLINTQYF. As DNA, the CDR3 is TGTGCCAGCAGCTTAATTAATACGCAGTATTTT.

The rearrangement joins TRBV4-1 to TRBJ1-4; D remains ambiguous. There are 15 residues in the CDR3. The germline CDR1 and CDR2 sequences are MGHRA and YSYEKL. Trimming took off 4 bases at V and 0 bases at J, with 9 bases between the two ends. The DNA for the CDR3 is TGCGCCAGCAGCCGTGCAGGAGCAACTAATGAAAAACTGTTTTTT. It codes for CASSRAGATNEKLFF.

J is TRBJ2-1 and V is TRBV7-9, with 7 bases aligning to TRBD2. The germline V gene encodes CDR1 SEHNR and CDR2 FQNEAQ (reference sequence). V was pared by 3 bases and J by 3 bases, with 2 bases of the junction left unmatched. This CDR3 has 14 amino acids. CDR3 nucleotides: TGTGCCAGCAGCTTCCTAGCGGACTACAATGAGCAGTTCTTC. This sequence encodes CASSFLADYNEQFF.

This clone was observed a handful of times. The chain uses TRBV6-4 and TRBJ2-1, with D uncertain. Germline values: CDR1 MRHNA, CDR2 SNTAGT. V lost 11 bases to trimming and J lost 5 bases, with 19 bases between them. There are 14 residues in the CDR3. In nucleotides, the CDR3 is TGTGCCCTACCCTGGGTTTATGTCGACAATGAGCAGTTCTTC. It encodes CALPWVYVDNEQFF.

The V call is TRBV21-1, the J call TRBJ2-7; whether TRBD2, the table's D call, matches the DNA was not checked. TRBV21-1 is described as a pseudogene. The CDR3 totals 14 residues. For the CDR3, the DNA is TGTGCCGGCGCAACTCGCGGCCCTTCCTACGAGCAGTACTTC. This gives the protein CAGATRGPSYEQYF.

The chain links TRBV10-3 to TRBJ1-5; D remains ambiguous. Germline CDR1 reads ENHRY; CDR2 reads SYGVKD. The V end was cut by 0 bases, the J end by 3 bases, with 9 bases between. This CDR3 region has 15 residues. CDR3 in amino acids: CAISESLGPNQPQHF. The CDR3, as DNA: TGTGCCATCAGTGAGTCGTTAGGGCCCAATCAGCCCCAGCATTTT.

This clone appeared a few times. This sample includes further DNA sequences coding for the same CDR3. The V call is TRBV28, the J call TRBJ2-7, with D unresolved. Trimming cost V 5 bases and J 0 bases, with 5 bases left between them. The CDR3 sequence is 12 residues long. Germline assignment: CDR1 MDHEN and CDR2 SYDVKM. The chain's CDR3 is CASSLYSYEQYF. For the CDR3, the DNA is TGTGCCAGCAGTCTCTACTCCTACGAGCAGTACTTC.

The V call is TRBV6-5, the J call TRBJ2-7; 12 bases map to TRBD2. Germline assignment: CDR1 MNHEY and CDR2 SVGAGI. The junction had 2 bases not matched to a gene; V was cut back by 2 bases and J by 0 bases. This CDR3 is built from 16 residues. The CDR3 nucleotides are TGTGCCAGCAGTTACCCTAGCGGGAGGGCCTCCTACGAGCAGTACTTC. As protein: CASSYPSGRASYEQYF.

This clone was seen only a few times. V usage is TRBV18 and J usage is TRBJ1-1; TRBD1 agrees at 7 bases. The V and J ends lost 6 bases and 8 bases, in that order; junction bases with no gene match: 6. The germline V gene encodes CDR1 KGHSH and CDR2 LQKENI. The CDR3 runs to 12 residues. The DNA for the CDR3 is TGTGCCAGCTCTAGAGACAGGGAAGAAGCTTTCTTT. This sequence encodes CASSRDREEAFF. The variable domain in full, with the rest retrieved from reference TRBV18 and TRBJ1-1, is NAGVMQNPRHLVRRRGQEARLRCSPMKGHSHVYWYRQLPEEGLKFMVYLQKENIIDESGMPKERFSAEFPKEGPSILRIQQVVRGDSAAYFCASSRDREEAFFGQGTRLTVV.

This clone was observed a handful of times. J is TRBJ2-4 and V is TRBV28; 7 bases line up with TRBD1. The trim removed 6 bases at V and 3 bases at J, leaving 5 bases unmatched. The CDR3 spans 14 residues. Per germline, CDR1 MDHEN and CDR2 SYDVKM. CDR3 in DNA: TGTGCCAGCAGAGGGGGACAGCTCAAAAACATTCAGTACTTC. This codes for CASRGGQLKNIQYF.

This clone came up a few times. The chain joins TRBV28 to TRBJ2-7; 10 bases fit TRBD1. Trimming cost V 6 bases and J 4 bases; bases outside gene matches: 6. Germline CDR1 reads MDHEN; CDR2 reads SYDVKM. The CDR3 length is 14 residues. CDR3 sequence: CASSLPGQGYEQYF. DNA of the CDR3: TGTGCCAGCAGCCTACCGGGACAGGGGTACGAGCAGTACTTC.

This clone was detected only a few times. The genes are TRBV9 and TRBJ2-1, with 7 positions matching TRBD2. The CDR3 extends over 16 amino acids. J lost 2 bases, V lost 0 bases, and 5 bases had no gene match. CDR1 is SGDLS and CDR2 is YYNGEE in the germline V gene. The CDR3 nucleotides are TGTGCCAGCAGCGTAGTTGCGGGAGTGACCTACAATGAGCAGTTCTTC. Its protein is CASSVVAGVTYNEQFF.

In its sample, this clone was seen a few times. The J gene is TRBJ2-3, the V gene TRBV4-1; unclear D gene. The CDR3 length is 16 residues. Germline values: CDR1 MGHRA, CDR2 YSYEKL. Trimming cost V 1 base and J 6 bases, with 17 bases left between them. The CDR3 region has the DNA TGCGCCAGCAGCCAAGCCCCGCTCGGTAGCAGGGATACGCAGTATTTT. Amino acid sequence: CASSQAPLGSRDTQYF.

This clone came up a few times. The chain has TRBV29-1 and TRBJ2-7; the match to TRBD1 covers 9 bases. The J segment lost 5 bases and the V segment lost 7 bases, leaving 6 bases of the junction unmatched. CDR1 is SQVTM, CDR2 ANQGSEA, per germline. This CDR3 has 12 residues. The CDR3 loop is CSGSGQGNEQYF. CDR3 DNA: TGCAGCGGATCGGGACAGGGTAACGAGCAGTACTTC.

This chain uses TRBV18 with TRBJ2-1; the D call may be TRBD1 or TRBD2 (5 bases each). The CDR3 covers 14 residues. CDR1 and CDR2 from the germline V gene are KGHSH and LQKENI. V lost 1 base and J lost 8, with 12 bases in between. The CDR3 is CASSPRLGVDEQFF. The CDR3 bases are TGTGCCAGCTCACCACGATTGGGGGTGGATGAGCAGTTCTTC.

This clone was observed a handful of times. The rearrangement links TRBV10-3 to TRBJ2-7, with D perhaps being TRBD1 or TRBD2 (5 bases each). CDR1 and CDR2 (germline): ENHRY, SYGVKD. Trimming left V 5 bases short and J 1 base short, with 15 bases between. The CDR3 totals 15 residues. CDR3 protein: CAISRDRGPSYEQYF. The CDR3 coding sequence is TGTGCCATCAGTCGGGACCGAGGACCGTCCTACGAGCAGTACTTC.

This clone showed up just a few times. The V call is TRBV6-6, the J call TRBJ2-7; D ambiguous. The germline CDR1 and CDR2 sequences are MNHNY and SVGAGI (reference sequence). The CDR3 totals 14 residues. Trimming shortened V by 0 bases and J by 0 bases, and 6 bases separated the two germline ends. The CDR3 coding sequence is TGTGCCAGCAGTTACTCGACGACCTCCTACGAGCAGTACTTC. Translation gives CASSYSTTSYEQYF.

The chain employs TRBV9 and TRBJ2-7, with D uncertain. This CDR3 is 17 amino acids long. The germline CDR1 and CDR2 sequences are SGDLS and YYNGEE. Trimming removed 3 bases from V and 2 bases from J, with 21 bases in between. DNA for the CDR3: TGTGCCAGCAGCGCGTGGATTGGACCCTCGGGCCCCTACGAGCAGTACTTC. Translation: CASSAWIGPSGPYEQYF.